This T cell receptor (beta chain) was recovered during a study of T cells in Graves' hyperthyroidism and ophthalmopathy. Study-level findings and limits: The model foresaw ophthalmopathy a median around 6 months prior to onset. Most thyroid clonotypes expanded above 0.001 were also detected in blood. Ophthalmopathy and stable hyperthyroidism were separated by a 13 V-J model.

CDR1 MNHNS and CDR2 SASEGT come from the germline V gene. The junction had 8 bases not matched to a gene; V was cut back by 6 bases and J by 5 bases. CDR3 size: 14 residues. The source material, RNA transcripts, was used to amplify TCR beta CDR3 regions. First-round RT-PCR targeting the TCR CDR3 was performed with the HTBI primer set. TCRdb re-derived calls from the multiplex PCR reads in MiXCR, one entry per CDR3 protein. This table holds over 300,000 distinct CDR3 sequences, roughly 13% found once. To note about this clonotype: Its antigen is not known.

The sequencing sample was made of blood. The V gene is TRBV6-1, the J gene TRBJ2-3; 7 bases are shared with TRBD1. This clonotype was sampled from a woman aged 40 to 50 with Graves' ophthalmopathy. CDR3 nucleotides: TGTGCCAGCAGCACGACAGGGTTTCTAGATACGCAGTATTTT. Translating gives CASSTTGFLDTQYF.